The clone carrying this T cell receptor (beta chain) was detected only a few times. The data stem from a study of human T cells and chemical hapten exposure. The time point here: patch test 3, about 24 weeks after DPC sensitization. The treatment is: therapeutic diphenylcyclopropenone sensitization with weekly scalp DPC. Germline loops: CDR1 SQVTM, CDR2 ANQGSEA. The CDR3 loop spans 18 amino acids. Losses at the gene ends were 7 bases for V and 5 bases for J; bases not matched to a gene: 22. TCRdb re-analysed the RACE reads in MiXCR, keeping a single row per CDR3 protein. The sample holds around 110,000 distinct CDR3 sequences, approximately 10% seen once.

The chain couples TRBV29-1 to TRBJ2-5, with TRBD2 identical over 10 bases. The sequences come from whole blood, collected in connection with sensitization to the hapten diphenylcyclopropenone (DPC). The source of this sequence is a woman in her 50s with alopecia areata. Some clones in this sample may be carry-over from other donors' samples. The CDR3, as DNA: TGCAGCGGATCGGTCCTTTCTAGCGGGGGCGCATTCGGGGAGACCCAGTACTTC. Amino acid sequence: CSGSVLSSGGAFGETQYF.